This T cell receptor beta chain derives from a study of T cell responses to AZD1222 COVID-19 vaccine. Study background: Timing groups of about 4 and about 12 weeks for second doses were pooled. The study, taken as a whole, reports: A mostly white British donor set with more females was recruited, and clonal diversity was possibly underestimated.

CDR1 is MNHEY, CDR2 SVGAGI, per germline. V shed 0 bases and J shed 3 bases, with 11 bases lying between them. The CDR3 totals 15 residues. Profiled with immunoSEQ multiplex PCR; TCRdb holds only in-frame clones, not every one. The sample lists more than 85,000 clones, roughly nine tenths seen once, with around 8% in the top ten. The sample holds one count of this clone. The antigen is not known. This sequence was found in an adult in good health. Here the sequenced sample was peripheral blood, taken on day 0 of AZD1222 vaccination. J is TRBJ1-2 and V is TRBV6-5, with D tentatively TRBD1 (6 bases). CDR3 protein: CASSYSPGQHYGYTF. The CDR3 DNA reads TGTGCCAGCAGTTACTCGCCGGGACAACACTATGGCTACACCTTC.